Each of the 12 T cell receptor beta chains below was sequenced from the same sample in a study of Ad26.COV2.S vaccination and SARS-CoV-2 variants. Repertoires were generated with immunoSEQ multiplex PCR, while TCRdb's copy carries only in-frame clones and drops some. In the table there are 350,000 to 450,000 clones, about nine tenths of which are singletons. Treatment here: some 20 received Ad26.COV2.S at low or high dose, single or two shots; about five received placebo; per-sample allocation not given. Sample collection was performed on day 63 after the first vaccine or placebo injection. The sequencing here drew on peripheral blood, taken in a trial of Ad26.COV2.S vaccine versus placebo. These receptor sequences come from a person aged 18-60 years who received the Ad26.COV2.S COVID-19 vaccine or a placebo.

This rearrangement joins TRBV4-2 to TRBJ2-5, with 11 bases that match TRBD2. This CDR3 contains 17 residues. From germline, CDR1 is LGHNA and CDR2 YNFKEQ. The V segment lost 0 bases and the J segment 2 bases; nucleotides outside the gene matches: 5. The chain's CDR3 is CASSQDLAGGYQETQYF. CDR3 nucleotide sequence: TGTGCCAGCAGCCAAGACCTAGCGGGGGGCTATCAAGAGACCCAGTACTTC.

The V and J genes are TRBV28 and TRBJ1-3; D possibly corresponds to TRBD1 (6 bases). CDR1 MDHEN and CDR2 SYDVKM come from the germline V gene. Between the trimmed V and J ends, which lost 3 bases and 0 bases, there was a span of 15 bases. This CDR3 contains 17 residues. The CDR3 DNA sequence: TGTGCCAGCAGTTTGTTACCGGACAGAAGCTCTGGAAACACCATATATTTT. Its translation is CASSLLPDRSSGNTIYF.

The sample holds one count of this clone. The chain is built from TRBV6-5 and TRBJ1-2; the D gene is possibly TRBD1 (5 bases). Per germline, CDR1 MNHEY and CDR2 SVGAGI. Deletions cut 7 bases from V and 6 bases from J, with 21 bases between. The CDR3 loop spans 15 amino acids. In DNA form, the CDR3 reads TGTGCCAGCATCCCACTATGGGGGGGGGTGGATGGCTACACCTTC. It is translated as CASIPLWGGVDGYTF.

The chain couples TRBV25-1 to TRBJ1-4, with D perhaps TRBD1 (5 bases). Trimming pared 2 bases from V and 10 bases from J, leaving 17 bases between. The germline gives CDR1 MGHDK, CDR2 SYGVNS. CDR3 size: 15 residues. The CDR3 spells CASSEVNLPGGKLFF. Written as DNA, the CDR3 is TGTGCCAGCAGTGAAGTAAATCTTCCTGGGGGAAAACTGTTTTTT.

The rearrangement joins TRBV5-4 to TRBJ2-1; 7 bases map to TRBD2. Trimming removed 6 bases from V and 6 bases from J; junction bases left unmatched: 9. The CDR3 contains 14 residues. The germline gives CDR1 SGHNT, CDR2 YYREEE (reference sequence). The CDR3 loop reads CASTRGGVINEQFF. In DNA, the CDR3 is TGTGCCAGCACCCGGGGAGGGGTTATCAATGAGCAGTTCTTC.

The rearrangement uses TRBV18 and TRBJ1-6; 9 bases are a match to TRBD1. With V trimmed by 5 bases and J by 7 bases, 0 bases remained unmatched. Germline V gene data show CDR1 as KGHSH and CDR2 as LQKENI. This CDR3 region has 13 residues. CDR3 protein: CASSGQGNSPLHF. The CDR3 DNA follows: TGTGCCAGCTCAGGACAGGGGAATTCACCCCTCCACTTT.

V and J are TRBV4-3 and TRBJ2-3; tentative D call: TRBD1 (5 bases). CDR1 and CDR2 (germline): LGHNA, YSLEER. V was shortened by 2 bases and J by 2 bases, with 14 bases between the two germline ends. The CDR3 is 16 amino acids. CDR3 protein: CASSQNRQGDTDTQYF. DNA of the CDR3: TGCGCCAGCAGCCAAAATCGGCAGGGTGACACAGATACGCAGTATTTT.

This chain connects TRBV28 to TRBJ2-5; 10 positions agree with TRBD1. Germline V lookup: CDR1 MDHEN, CDR2 SYDVKM. V lost 5 bases to trimming and J lost 0 bases; unmatched junction nucleotides: 6. The CDR3 length is 16 residues. In DNA form, the CDR3 reads TGTGCCAGCAGTAGCGGGACAGGGGTGTACCAAGAGACCCAGTACTTC. Translating gives CASSSGTGVYQETQYF.

Concerning this clone: One end of the junction does not line up with germline, which may come from a read error. The chain links TRBV5-4 to TRBJ2-1; the match to TRBD1 covers 8 bases. Germline CDR1 is SGHNT and CDR2 is YYREEE (reference sequence). The CDR3 totals 13 residues. The CDR3 here is CASSRDIQGAHVF. Written as DNA, the CDR3 is TGTGCCAGCAGCCGTGACATCCAGGGGGCGCATGTCTTC.

The chain combines TRBV7-9 with TRBJ1-5; D not certain. Per the germline V gene, CDR1 is SEHNR and CDR2 is FQNEAQ (reference sequence). V gave up 3 bases and J gave up 0 bases, with 6 bases separating them. CDR3 size: 14 residues. The CDR3 loop reads CASSLEYSNQPQHF. DNA for the CDR3: TGTGCCAGCAGCTTGGAATATAGCAATCAGCCCCAGCATTTT.

The CDR3 spells CASSITEGRGNEKLFF. The DNA for the CDR3 is TGTGCCAGTAGTATTACAGAGGGCAGAGGTAATGAAAAACTGTTTTTT. The chain recombines TRBV19 with TRBJ1-4; no definite D call. Germline CDR1 and CDR2: LNHDA and SQIVND (reference sequence). The CDR3 is 16 residues long. Trimming removed 3 bases from V and 4 bases from J, with 15 bases in between.

The chain combines TRBV9 with TRBJ2-2; D is perhaps TRBD2 (5 bases). Trimming left V 5 bases short and J 7 bases short, with 9 bases between. Germline loops: CDR1 SGDLS, CDR2 YYNGEE. CDR3 length: 12 amino acids. CDR3 sequence (DNA): TGTGCCAGCAGTTCTCGGGGCGGGGAGCTGTTTTTT. The encoded protein is CASSSRGGELFF.